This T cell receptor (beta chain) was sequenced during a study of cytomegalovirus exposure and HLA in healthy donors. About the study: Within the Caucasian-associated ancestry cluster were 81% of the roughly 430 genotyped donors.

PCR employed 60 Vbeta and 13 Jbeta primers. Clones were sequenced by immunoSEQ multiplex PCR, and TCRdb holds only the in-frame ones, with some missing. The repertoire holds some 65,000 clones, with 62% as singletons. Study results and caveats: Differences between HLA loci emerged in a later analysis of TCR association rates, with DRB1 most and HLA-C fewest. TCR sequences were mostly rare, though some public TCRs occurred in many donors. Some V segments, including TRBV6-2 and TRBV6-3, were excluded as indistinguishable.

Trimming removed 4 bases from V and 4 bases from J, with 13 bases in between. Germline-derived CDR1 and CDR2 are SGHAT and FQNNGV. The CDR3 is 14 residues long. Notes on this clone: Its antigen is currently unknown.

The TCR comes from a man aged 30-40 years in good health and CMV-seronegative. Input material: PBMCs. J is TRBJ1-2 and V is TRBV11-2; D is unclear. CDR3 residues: CASSSFPNSYGYTF. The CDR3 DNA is TGTGCCAGCAGCTCCTTCCCCAACAGCTATGGCTACACCTTC.